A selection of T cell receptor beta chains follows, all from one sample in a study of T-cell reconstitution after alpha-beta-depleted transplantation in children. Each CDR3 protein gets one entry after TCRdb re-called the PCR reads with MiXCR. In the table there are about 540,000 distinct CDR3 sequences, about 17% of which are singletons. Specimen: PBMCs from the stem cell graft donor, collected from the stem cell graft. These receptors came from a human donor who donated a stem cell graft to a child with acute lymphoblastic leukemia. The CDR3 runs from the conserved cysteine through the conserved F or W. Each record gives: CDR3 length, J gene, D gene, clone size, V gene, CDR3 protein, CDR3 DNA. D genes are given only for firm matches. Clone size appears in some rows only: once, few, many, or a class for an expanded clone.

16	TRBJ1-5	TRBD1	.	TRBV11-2	CASSLQGQGGNQPQHF	TGTGCCAGCAGCTTACAAGGACAGGGAGGGAATCAGCCCCAGCATTTT
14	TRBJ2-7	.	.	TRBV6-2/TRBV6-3	CASSLMTGAYEQYF	TGTGCCAGCAGTTTAATGACTGGGGCTTACGAGCAGTACTTC
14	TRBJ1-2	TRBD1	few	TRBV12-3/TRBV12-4	CASSGRGQGYGYTF	TGTGCCAGCAGTGGTCGGGGACAGGGTTATGGCTACACCTTC
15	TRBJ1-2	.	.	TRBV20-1	CSAPPGEGTNYGYTF	TGCAGTGCCCCTCCAGGGGAGGGGACTAACTATGGCTACACCTTC
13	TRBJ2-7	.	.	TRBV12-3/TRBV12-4	CATAGFLAYEQYF	TGTGCCACCGCGGGTTTCCTAGCCTACGAGCAGTACTTC
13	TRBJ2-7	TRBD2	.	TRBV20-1	CSAAWGGSYEQYF	TGCAGTGCCGCCTGGGGGGGGTCCTACGAGCAGTACTTC
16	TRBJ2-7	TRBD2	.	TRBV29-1	CSVEAGTSGSSYEQYF	TGCAGCGTTGAAGCCGGGACTAGCGGGAGCTCCTACGAGCAGTACTTC
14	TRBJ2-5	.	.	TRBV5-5	CASSLERGLGTQYF	TGTGCCAGCAGCTTGGAGCGAGGGCTGGGGACCCAGTACTTC
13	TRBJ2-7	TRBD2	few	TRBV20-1	CSVERDVSYEQYF	TGCAGTGTCGAGCGGGACGTCTCCTACGAGCAGTACTTC
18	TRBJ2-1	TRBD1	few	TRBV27	CASSLYAGGQAPYNEQFF	TGTGCCAGCAGTTTATACGCCGGGGGACAGGCGCCGTACAATGAGCAGTTCTTC
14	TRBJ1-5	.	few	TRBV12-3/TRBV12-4	CASRSTGSNQPQHF	TGTGCCAGCAGGTCCACTGGCTCAAATCAGCCCCAGCATTTT
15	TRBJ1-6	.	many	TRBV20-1	CSAREILGALAPLHF	TGCAGTGCTAGGGAGATTCTGGGGGCTCTAGCACCCCTCCACTTT
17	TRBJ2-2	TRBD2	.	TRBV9	CASSVGTSGRNSGELFF	TGTGCCAGCAGCGTAGGGACTAGCGGGAGGAACTCCGGGGAGCTGTTTTTT
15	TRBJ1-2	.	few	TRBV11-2	CASSLVTQGSYGYTF	TGTGCCAGCAGCTTAGTGACCCAGGGGTCCTATGGCTACACCTTC
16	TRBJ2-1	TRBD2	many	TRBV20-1	CSAIVLAGGSYNEQFF	TGCAGTGCTATTGTACTAGCGGGAGGTTCCTACAATGAGCAGTTCTTC
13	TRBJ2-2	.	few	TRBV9	CASSHVESGELFF	TGTGCCAGCAGCCACGTGGAGTCCGGGGAGCTGTTTTTT
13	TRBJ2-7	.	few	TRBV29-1	CSVEDALSYEQYF	TGCAGCGTTGAAGATGCCCTGTCCTACGAGCAGTACTTC
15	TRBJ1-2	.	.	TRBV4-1	CASSQGSRGNYGYTF	TGCGCCAGCAGCCAAGGATCGAGGGGGAACTATGGCTACACCTTC
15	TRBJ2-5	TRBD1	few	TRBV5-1	CASSPTGSGLETQYF	TGCGCCAGCAGCCCGACAGGGAGTGGGTTAGAGACCCAGTACTTC
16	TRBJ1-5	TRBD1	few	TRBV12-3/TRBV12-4	CASSRASGQANQPQHF	TGTGCCAGCAGTCGAGCGTCAGGACAGGCCAATCAGCCCCAGCATTTT
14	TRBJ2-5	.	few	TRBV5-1	CASSLGSQQETQYF	TGCGCCAGCAGCTTGGGTAGTCAGCAAGAGACCCAGTACTTC
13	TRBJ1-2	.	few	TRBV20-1	CSAPDPPNYGYTF	TGCAGTGCCCCCGACCCCCCTAACTATGGCTACACCTTC
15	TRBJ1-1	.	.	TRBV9	CASSVEGDLNTEAFF	TGTGCCAGCAGCGTAGAAGGGGACCTGAACACTGAAGCTTTCTTT
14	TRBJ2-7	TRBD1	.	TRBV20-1	CSVPRQGARHEQYF	TGCAGTGTCCCCAGGCAGGGGGCGCGCCACGAGCAGTACTTC
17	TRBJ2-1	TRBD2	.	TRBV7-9	CASSDGLAGGSYNEQFF	TGTGCCAGCAGCGATGGACTAGCGGGGGGGTCCTACAATGAGCAGTTCTTC
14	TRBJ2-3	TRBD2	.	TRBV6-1	CASRTSGSPDTQYF	TGTGCCAGCAGGACTAGCGGGAGCCCAGATACGCAGTATTTT
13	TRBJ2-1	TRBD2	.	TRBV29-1	CSSSGRAGNEQFF	TGCAGCTCTAGCGGGAGGGCCGGGAATGAGCAGTTCTTC
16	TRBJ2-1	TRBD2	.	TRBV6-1	CASRASSGSSYNEQFF	TGTGCCAGCAGAGCTTCTAGCGGGAGCTCCTACAATGAGCAGTTCTTC
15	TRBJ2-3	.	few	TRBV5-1	CASSFSGRGADTQYF	TGCGCCAGCAGCTTCTCCGGGAGAGGGGCAGATACGCAGTATTTT
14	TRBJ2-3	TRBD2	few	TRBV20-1	CSAGTSGRTDTQYF	TGCAGTGCCGGAACTAGCGGGAGAACAGATACGCAGTATTTT
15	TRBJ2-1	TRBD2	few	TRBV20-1	CSASEGLSFYNEQFF	TGCAGTGCCAGCGAGGGACTATCCTTCTACAATGAGCAGTTCTTC
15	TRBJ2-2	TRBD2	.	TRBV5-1	CASSFTSGPRGELFF	TGCGCCAGCAGCTTCACTAGCGGGCCCCGCGGGGAGCTGTTTTTT
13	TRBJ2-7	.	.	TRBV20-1	CSARDSGFYEQYF	TGCAGTGCTAGAGATTCGGGCTTCTACGAGCAGTACTTC
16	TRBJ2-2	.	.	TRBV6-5	CASSYSELANTGELFF	TGTGCCAGCAGTTACTCGGAATTGGCGAACACCGGGGAGCTGTTTTTT
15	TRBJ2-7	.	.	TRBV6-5	CASSYSMAGSYEQYF	TGTGCCAGCAGTTACTCGATGGCGGGTTCCTACGAGCAGTACTTC
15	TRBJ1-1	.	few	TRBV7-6	CASSDPTGKSTEAFF	TGTGCCAGCAGCGATCCTACAGGGAAATCAACTGAAGCTTTCTTT
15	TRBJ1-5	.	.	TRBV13	CASSLHSITNQPQHF	TGTGCCAGCAGCTTACACAGCATCACAAATCAGCCCCAGCATTTT
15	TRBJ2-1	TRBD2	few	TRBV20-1	CSAWTSGRGYNEQFF	TGCAGTGCTTGGACTAGCGGGAGGGGATACAATGAGCAGTTCTTC
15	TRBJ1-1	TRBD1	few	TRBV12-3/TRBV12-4	CASRGTGRRNTEAFF	TGTGCCAGCAGGGGGACAGGGAGACGGAACACTGAAGCTTTCTTT
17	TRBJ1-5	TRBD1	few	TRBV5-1	CASSPGQGVYSNQPQHF	TGCGCCAGCAGCCCTGGACAGGGAGTGTATAGCAATCAGCCCCAGCATTTT
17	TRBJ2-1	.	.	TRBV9	CASSAERDSYSYNEQFF	TGTGCCAGCAGCGCCGAACGGGACTCATACTCCTACAATGAGCAGTTCTTC
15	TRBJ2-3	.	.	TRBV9	CASSVEGLSTDTQYF	TGTGCCAGCAGCGTGGAGGGGCTAAGCACAGATACGCAGTATTTT
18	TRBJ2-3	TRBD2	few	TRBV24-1	CATSDSGGTSGSTDTQYF	TGTGCCACCAGTGACTCCGGGGGGACTAGCGGGAGCACAGATACGCAGTATTTT
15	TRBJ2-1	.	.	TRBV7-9	CASSLERMSYNEQFF	TGTGCCAGCAGCTTAGAGCGGATGTCCTACAATGAGCAGTTCTTC
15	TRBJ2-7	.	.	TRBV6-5	CASSPEDIFSYEQYF	TGTGCCAGCAGCCCAGAGGACATTTTCTCCTACGAGCAGTACTTC
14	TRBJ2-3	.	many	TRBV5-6	CASSPLRSTDTQYF	TGTGCCAGCAGCCCCTTGCGGAGCACAGATACGCAGTATTTT
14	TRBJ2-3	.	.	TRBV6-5	CASSYKGDADTQYF	TGTGCCAGCAGTTACAAGGGGGACGCAGATACGCAGTATTTT
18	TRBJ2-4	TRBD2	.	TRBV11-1	CASSPRTSGYVAKNIQYF	TGTGCCAGCAGCCCCCGGACTAGCGGATATGTGGCCAAAAACATTCAGTACTTC
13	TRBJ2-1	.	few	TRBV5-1	CASSSTRTNEQFF	TGCGCCAGCAGCTCTACTAGAACCAATGAGCAGTTCTTC
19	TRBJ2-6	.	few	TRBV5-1	CASSLGQGFVYSGANVLTF	TGCGCCAGCAGCTTGGGCCAGGGGTTCGTTTACTCTGGGGCCAACGTCCTGACTTTC
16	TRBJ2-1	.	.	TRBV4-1	CASSRALQYSYNEQFF	TGCGCCAGCAGCCGGGCGTTGCAGTACTCCTACAATGAGCAGTTCTTC
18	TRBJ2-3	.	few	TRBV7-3	CASSLVCWMSGLGDTQYF	TGTGCCAGCAGCTTAGTCTGTTGGATGTCAGGTCTTGGAGATACGCAGTATTTT
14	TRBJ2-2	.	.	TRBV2	CASSELAGTGELFF	TGTGCCAGCAGTGAACTAGCTGGGACCGGGGAGCTGTTTTTT
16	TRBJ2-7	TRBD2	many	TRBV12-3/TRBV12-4	CASSSGLAGVSYEQYF	TGTGCCAGCAGCTCTGGACTAGCGGGAGTCTCCTACGAGCAGTACTTC
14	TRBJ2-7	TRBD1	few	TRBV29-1	CSVVNGTGEYEQYF	TGCAGCGTTGTCAACGGGACAGGGGAATACGAGCAGTACTTC
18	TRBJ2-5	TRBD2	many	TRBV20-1	CSARSPMSSGRVQETQYF	TGCAGTGCTAGATCCCCGATGTCTAGCGGGAGGGTACAAGAGACCCAGTACTTC
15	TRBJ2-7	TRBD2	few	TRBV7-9	CASSLAGGPSYEQYF	TGTGCCAGCAGCCTAGCGGGAGGGCCTTCCTACGAGCAGTACTTC
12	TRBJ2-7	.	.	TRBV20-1	CSASDGSYEQYF	TGCAGTGCTAGCGACGGCTCCTACGAGCAGTACTTC